The T cell receptor (beta chain) under discussion was sequenced for a study of cytomegalovirus exposure and HLA in healthy donors. Repertoires were generated with immunoSEQ multiplex PCR, while TCRdb's copy carries only in-frame clones and drops some. The data contain under 75,000 clones, 95% to 97% of them seen just once; the ten biggest clones take up around 1.6%. Study-wide findings and caveats: Rare TCR sequences dominated, though some public TCRs recurred in many donors.

The CDR3 length is 15 residues. From germline, CDR1 is GTSNPN and CDR2 SVGIG (reference sequence). Trimming at V came to 4 bases and at J to 5 bases, leaving 14 bases not matched to a gene. To note about this clone: Its antigen remains unidentified.

Material: PBMCs. The gene calls are TRBV30 and TRBJ2-7, with TRBD1 matching 7 bases. This sequence was found in a young woman in good health and CMV-seropositive. The CDR3 spells CAWTPTDRVIHEQYF. DNA for the CDR3: TGTGCCTGGACACCTACAGACAGGGTGATCCACGAGCAGTACTTC.